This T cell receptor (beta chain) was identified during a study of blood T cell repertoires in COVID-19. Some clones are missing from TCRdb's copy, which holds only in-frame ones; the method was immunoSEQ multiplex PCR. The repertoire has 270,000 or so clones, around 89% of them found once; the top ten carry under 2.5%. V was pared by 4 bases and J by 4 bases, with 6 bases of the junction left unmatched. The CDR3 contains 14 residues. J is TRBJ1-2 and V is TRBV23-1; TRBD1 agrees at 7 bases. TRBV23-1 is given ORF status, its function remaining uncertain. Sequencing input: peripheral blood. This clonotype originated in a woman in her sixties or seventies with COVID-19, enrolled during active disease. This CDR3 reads CASSLPGTAYGYTF. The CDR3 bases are TGCGCCAGCAGTCTCCCCGGGACAGCCTATGGCTACACCTTC.